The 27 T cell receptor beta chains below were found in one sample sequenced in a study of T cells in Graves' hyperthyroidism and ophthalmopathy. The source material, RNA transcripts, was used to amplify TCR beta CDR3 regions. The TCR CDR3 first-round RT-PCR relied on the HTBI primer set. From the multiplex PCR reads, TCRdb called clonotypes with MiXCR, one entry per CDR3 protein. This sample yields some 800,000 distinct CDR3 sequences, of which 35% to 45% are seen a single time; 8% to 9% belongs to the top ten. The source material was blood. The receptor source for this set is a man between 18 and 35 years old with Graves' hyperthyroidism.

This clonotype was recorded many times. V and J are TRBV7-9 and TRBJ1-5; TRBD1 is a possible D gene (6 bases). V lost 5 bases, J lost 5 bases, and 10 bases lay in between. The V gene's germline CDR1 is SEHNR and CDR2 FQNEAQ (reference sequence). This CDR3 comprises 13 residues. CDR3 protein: CASSPQGHQPQHF. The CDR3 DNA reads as TGTGCCAGCAGCCCACAGGGACATCAGCCCCAGCATTTT.

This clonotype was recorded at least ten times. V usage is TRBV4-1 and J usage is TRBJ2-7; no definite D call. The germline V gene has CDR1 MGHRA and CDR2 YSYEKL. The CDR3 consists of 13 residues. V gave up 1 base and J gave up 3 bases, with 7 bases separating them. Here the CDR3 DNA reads TGCGCCAGCAGCCAAGGTCTGGGCTACGAGCAGTACTTC. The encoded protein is CASSQGLGYEQYF.

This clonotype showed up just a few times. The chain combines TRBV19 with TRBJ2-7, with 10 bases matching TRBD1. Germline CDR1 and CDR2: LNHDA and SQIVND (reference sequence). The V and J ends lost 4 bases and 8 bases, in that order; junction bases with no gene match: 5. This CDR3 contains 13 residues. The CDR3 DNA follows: TGTGCCAGTAGTAAAGGGACAGGGGATAAGCAGTACTTC. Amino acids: CASSKGTGDKQYF.

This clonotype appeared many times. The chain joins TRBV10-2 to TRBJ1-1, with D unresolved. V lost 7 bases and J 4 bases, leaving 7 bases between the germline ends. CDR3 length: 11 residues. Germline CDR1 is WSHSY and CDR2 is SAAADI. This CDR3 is CASTEGTEAFF. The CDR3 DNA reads TGCGCCAGCACGGAAGGCACTGAAGCTTTCTTT.

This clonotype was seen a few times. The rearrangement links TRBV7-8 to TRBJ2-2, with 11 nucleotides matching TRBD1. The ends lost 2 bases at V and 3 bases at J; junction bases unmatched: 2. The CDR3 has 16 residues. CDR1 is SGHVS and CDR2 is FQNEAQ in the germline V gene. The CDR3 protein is CASSLSDRGHTGELFF. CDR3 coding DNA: TGTGCCAGCAGCTTATCGGACAGGGGGCACACCGGGGAGCTGTTTTTT.

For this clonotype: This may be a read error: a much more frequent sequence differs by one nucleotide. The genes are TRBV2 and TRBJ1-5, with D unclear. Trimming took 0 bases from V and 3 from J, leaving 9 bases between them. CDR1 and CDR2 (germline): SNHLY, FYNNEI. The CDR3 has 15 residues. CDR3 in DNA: TGTGCCAGCAGTGAAGCGGACCTGAACAATCAGCCCCAGCATTTT. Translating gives CASSEADLNNQPQHF.

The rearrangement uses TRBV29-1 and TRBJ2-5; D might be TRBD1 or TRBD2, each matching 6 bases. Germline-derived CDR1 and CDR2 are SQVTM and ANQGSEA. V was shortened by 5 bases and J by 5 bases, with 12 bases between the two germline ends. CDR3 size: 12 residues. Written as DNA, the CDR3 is TGCAGCGTTCGGAGGGGGGATGAGACCCAGTACTTC. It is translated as CSVRRGDETQYF.

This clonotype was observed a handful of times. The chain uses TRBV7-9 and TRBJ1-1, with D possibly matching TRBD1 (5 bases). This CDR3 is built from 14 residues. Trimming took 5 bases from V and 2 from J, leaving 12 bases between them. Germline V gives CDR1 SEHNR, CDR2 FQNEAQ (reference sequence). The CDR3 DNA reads TGTGCCAGCAGCGATCAGGGCGCAAACACTGAAGCTTTCTTT. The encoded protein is CASSDQGANTEAFF.

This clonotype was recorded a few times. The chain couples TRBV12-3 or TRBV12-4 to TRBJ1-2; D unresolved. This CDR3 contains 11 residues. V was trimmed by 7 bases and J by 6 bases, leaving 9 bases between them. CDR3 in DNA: TGTGCCAGCACCCGCTCGGATGGCTACACCTTC. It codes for CASTRSDGYTF.

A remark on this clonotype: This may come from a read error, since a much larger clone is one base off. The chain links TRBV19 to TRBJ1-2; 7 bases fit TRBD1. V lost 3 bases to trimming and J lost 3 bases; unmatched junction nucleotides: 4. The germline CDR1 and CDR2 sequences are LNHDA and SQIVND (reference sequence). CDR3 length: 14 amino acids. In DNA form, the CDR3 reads TGTGCCAGTAGTATGCGCAGGGGGTACTATGGCTACACCTTC. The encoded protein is CASSMRRGYYGYTF.

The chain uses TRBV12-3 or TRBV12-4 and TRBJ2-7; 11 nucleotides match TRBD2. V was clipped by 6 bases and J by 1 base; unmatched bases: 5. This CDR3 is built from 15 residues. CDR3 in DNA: TGTGCCAGCAGACTTAGCGGGAGGGCTTCCTACGAGCAGTACTTC. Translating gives CASRLSGRASYEQYF.

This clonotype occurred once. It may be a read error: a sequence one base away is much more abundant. Written as DNA, the CDR3 is TGTGCCACGGGGGACCCAGGGTCGAACACTGAAGCTTTCTTT. This codes for CATGDPGSNTEAFF. The chain uses TRBV10-3 and TRBJ1-1, with a weak D call TRBD1 (5 bases). V was trimmed by 10 bases and J by 1 base, leaving 16 bases between them. The CDR3 spans 14 residues. CDR1 and CDR2 (germline): ENHRY, SYGVKD.

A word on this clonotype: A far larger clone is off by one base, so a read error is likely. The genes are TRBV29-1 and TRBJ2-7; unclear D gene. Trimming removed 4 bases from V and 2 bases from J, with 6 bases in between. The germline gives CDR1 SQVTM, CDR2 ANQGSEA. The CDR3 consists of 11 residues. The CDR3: CSVGTTYEQYF. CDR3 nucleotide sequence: TGCAGCGTTGGGACCACCTACGAGCAGTACTTC.

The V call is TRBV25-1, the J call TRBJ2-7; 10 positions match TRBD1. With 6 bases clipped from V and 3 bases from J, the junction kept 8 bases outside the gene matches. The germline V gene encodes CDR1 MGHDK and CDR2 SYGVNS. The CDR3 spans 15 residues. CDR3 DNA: TGTGCCAGCAGCTCCTCCGGGACAGGGGTCTACGAGCAGTACTTC. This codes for CASSSSGTGVYEQYF.

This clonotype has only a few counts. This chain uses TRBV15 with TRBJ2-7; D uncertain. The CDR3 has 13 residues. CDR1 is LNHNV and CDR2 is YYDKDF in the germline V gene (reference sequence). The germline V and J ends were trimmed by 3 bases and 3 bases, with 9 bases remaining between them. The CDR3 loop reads CATSSSRSYEQYF. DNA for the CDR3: TGTGCCACCAGCAGTTCCCGGAGCTACGAGCAGTACTTC.

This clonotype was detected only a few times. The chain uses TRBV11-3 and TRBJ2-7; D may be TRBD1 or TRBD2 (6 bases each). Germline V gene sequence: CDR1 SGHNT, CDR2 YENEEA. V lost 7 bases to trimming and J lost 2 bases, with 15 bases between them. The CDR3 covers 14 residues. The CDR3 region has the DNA TGTGCCAGCACCCTGGGGGGCTATACCTACGAGCAGTACTTC. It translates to CASTLGGYTYEQYF.

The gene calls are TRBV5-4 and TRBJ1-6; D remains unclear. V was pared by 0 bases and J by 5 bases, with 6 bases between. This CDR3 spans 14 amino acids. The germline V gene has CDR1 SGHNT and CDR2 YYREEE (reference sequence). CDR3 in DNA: TGTGCCAGCAGCTTGGCGTCAGATAATTCACCCCTCCACTTT. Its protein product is CASSLASDNSPLHF.

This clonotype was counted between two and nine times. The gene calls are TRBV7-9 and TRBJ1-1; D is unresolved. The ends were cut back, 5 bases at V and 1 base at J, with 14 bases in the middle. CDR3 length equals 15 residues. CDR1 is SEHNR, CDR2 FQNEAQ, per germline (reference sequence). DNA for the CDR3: TGTGCCAGCAGCCAAGATGAAGGGAGGAACACTGAAGCTTTCTTT. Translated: CASSQDEGRNTEAFF. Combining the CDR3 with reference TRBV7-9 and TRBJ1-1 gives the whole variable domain DTGVSQNPRHKITKRGQNVTFRCDPISEHNRLYWYRQTLGQGPEFLTYFQNEAQLEKSRLLSDRFSAERPKGSFSTLEIQRTEQGDSAMYLCASSQDEGRNTEAFFGQGTRLTVV.

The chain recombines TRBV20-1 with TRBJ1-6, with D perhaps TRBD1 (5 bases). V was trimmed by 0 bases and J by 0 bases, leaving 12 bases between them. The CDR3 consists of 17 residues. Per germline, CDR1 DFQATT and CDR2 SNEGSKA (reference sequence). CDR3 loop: CSARDVRQSSYNSPLHF. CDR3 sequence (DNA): TGCAGTGCTAGAGATGTGAGACAGAGCTCCTATAATTCACCCCTCCACTTT.

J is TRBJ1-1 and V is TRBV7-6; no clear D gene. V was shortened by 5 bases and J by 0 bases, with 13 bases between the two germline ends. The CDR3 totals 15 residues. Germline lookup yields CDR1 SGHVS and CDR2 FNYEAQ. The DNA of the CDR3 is TGTGCCAGCAGCGTCTCCGGGATTATGAACACTGAAGCTTTCTTT. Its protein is CASSVSGIMNTEAFF.

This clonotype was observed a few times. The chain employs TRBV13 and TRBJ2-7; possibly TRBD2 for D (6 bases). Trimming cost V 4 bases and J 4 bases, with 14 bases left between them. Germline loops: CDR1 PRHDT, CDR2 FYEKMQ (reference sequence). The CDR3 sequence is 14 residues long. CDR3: CASSSGLSSYEQYF. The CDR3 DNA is TGTGCCAGCAGCTCAGGACTATCCTCGTACGAGCAGTACTTC.

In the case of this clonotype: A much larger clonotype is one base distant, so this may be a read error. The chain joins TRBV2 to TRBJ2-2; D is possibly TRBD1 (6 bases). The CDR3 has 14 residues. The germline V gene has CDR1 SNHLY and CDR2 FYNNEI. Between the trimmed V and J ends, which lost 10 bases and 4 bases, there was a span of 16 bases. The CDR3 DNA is TGTGCCATCAGGGCCGGACAGACCACCGGGGAGCTGTTTTTT. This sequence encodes CAIRAGQTTGELFF.

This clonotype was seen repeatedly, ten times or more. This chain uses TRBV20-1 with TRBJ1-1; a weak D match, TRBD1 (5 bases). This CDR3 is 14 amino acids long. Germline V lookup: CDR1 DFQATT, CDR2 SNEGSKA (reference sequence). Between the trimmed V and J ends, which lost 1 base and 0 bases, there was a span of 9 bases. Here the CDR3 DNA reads TGCAGTGCTAGAGGGCGGGGCATGAACACTGAAGCTTTCTTT. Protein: CSARGRGMNTEAFF.

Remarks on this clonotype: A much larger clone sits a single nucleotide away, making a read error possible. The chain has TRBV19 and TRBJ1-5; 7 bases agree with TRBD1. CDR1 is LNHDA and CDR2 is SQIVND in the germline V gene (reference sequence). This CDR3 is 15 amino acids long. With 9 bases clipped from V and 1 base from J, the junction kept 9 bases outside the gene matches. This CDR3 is CASSDGRGSNQPQHF. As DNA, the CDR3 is TGTGCCAGCAGTGATGGCAGGGGGAGCAATCAGCCCCAGCATTTT.

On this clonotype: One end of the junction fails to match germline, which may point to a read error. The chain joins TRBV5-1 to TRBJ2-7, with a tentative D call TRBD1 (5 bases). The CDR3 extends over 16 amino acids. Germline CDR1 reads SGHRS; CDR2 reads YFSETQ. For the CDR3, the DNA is TGTGCCAGCAGCTTGGATTGGCGGCCGGACACCTACGAGCAGTACTTC. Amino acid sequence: CASSLDWRPDTYEQYF. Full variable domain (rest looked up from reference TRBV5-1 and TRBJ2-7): KAGVTQTPRYLIKTRGQQVTLSCSPISGHRSVSWYQQTPGQGLQFLFEYFSETQRNKGNFPGRFSGRQFSNSRSEMNVSTLELGDSALYLCASSLDWRPDTYEQYFGPGTRLTVT.

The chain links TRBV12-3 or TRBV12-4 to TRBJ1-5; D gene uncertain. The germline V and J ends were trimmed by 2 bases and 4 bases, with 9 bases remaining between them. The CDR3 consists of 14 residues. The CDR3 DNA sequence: TGTGCCAGCAGTTTATCCCAGGAGAATCAGCCCCAGCATTTT. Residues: CASSLSQENQPQHF.

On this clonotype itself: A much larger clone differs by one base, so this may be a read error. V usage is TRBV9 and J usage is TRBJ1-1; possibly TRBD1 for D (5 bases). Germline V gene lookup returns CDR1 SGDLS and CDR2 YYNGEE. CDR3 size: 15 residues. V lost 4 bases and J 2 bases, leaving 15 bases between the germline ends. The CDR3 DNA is TGTGCCAGCAGCTCACCGGGACGGGAAAACACTGAAGCTTTCTTT. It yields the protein CASSSPGRENTEAFF.